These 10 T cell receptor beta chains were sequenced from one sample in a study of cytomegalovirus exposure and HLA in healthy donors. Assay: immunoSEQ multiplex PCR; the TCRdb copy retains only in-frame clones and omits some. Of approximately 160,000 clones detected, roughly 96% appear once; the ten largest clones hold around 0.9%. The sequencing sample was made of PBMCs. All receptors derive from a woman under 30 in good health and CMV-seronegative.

CDR3 sequence (DNA): TGTGCCATCAGTGAGTCGTGGGGGCGCGGCTATGGCTACACCTTC. Amino acid sequence: CAISESWGRGYGYTF. The genes are TRBV10-3 and TRBJ1-2; D perhaps matches TRBD1 (6 bases). The CDR3 has 15 amino acids. V was pared by 0 bases and J by 4 bases, with 12 bases between. Germline values: CDR1 ENHRY, CDR2 SYGVKD.

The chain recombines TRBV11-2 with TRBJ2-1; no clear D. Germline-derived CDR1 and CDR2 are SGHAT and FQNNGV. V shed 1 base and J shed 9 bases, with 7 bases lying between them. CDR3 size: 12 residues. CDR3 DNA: TGTGCCAGCAGCTTAGTGCGCTCTGAGCAGTTCTTC. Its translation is CASSLVRSEQFF.

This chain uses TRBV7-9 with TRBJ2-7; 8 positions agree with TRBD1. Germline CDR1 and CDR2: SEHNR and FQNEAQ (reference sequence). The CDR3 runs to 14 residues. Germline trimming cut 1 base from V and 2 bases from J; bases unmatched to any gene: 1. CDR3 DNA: TGTGCCAGCAGCTTAGGGGACAGGACCTACGAGCAGTACTTC. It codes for CASSLGDRTYEQYF.

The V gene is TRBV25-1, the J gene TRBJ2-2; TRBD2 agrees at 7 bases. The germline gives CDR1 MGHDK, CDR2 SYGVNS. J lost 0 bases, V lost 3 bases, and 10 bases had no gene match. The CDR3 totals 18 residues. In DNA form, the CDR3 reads TGTGCCAGCAGTGATACGCGCGGGGGAGAGCCGAACACCGGGGAGCTGTTTTTT. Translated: CASSDTRGGEPNTGELFF.

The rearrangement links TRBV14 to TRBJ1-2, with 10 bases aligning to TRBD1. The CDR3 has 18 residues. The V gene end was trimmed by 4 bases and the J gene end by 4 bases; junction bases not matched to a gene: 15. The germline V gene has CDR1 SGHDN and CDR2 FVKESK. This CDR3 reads CASSLRDRGRVRSYGYTF. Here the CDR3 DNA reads TGTGCCAGCAGCCTAAGGGACAGGGGTCGGGTCAGGTCCTATGGCTACACCTTC. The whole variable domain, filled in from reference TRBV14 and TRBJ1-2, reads EAGVTQFPSHSVIEKGQTVTLRCDPISGHDNLYWYRRVMGKEIKFLLHFVKESKQDESGMPNNRFLAERTGGTYSTLKVQPAELEDSGVYFCASSLRDRGRVRSYGYTFGSGTRLTVV.

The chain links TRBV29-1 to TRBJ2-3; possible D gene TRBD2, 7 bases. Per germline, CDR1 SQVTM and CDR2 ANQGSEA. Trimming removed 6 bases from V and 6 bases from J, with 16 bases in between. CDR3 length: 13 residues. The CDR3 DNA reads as TGCAGCGTCGGAGCGGGGACAAAGGATACGCAGTATTTT. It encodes CSVGAGTKDTQYF.

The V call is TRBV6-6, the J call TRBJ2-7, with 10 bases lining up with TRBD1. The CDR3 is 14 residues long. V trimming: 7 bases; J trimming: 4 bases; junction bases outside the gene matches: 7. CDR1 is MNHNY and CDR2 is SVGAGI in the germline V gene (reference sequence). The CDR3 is CASMPGTGVYEQYF. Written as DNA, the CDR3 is TGTGCCAGCATGCCCGGGACAGGGGTTTACGAGCAGTACTTC.

DNA for the CDR3: TGCGCCAGCAGCCAGACCGGGACTACGAAGACCCAGTACTTC. Translated: CASSQTGTTKTQYF. The chain is built from TRBV4-1 and TRBJ2-5; 7 nucleotides line up with TRBD2. The CDR3 covers 14 residues. Germline assignment: CDR1 MGHRA and CDR2 YSYEKL. V was pared by 3 bases and J by 6 bases, with 7 bases of the junction left unmatched.

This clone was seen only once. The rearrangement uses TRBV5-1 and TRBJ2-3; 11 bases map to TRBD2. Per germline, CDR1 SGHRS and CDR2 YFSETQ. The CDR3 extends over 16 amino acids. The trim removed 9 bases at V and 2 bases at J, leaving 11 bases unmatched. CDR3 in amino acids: CATPPSGGPHTDTQYF. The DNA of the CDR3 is TGCGCCACCCCACCTAGCGGGGGGCCCCACACAGATACGCAGTATTTT.

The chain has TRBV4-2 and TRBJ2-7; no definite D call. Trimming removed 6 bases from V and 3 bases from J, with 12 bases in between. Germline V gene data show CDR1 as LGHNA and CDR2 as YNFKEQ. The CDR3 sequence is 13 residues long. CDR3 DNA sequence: TGTGCCAGCAGGGCTTCCCCTGGCTACGAGCAGTACTTC. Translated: CASRASPGYEQYF.